This TCR beta chain derives from a study of shared clonotypes between healthy human individuals. Turning to the study itself: Serving as donors were two women and a few men, whose ages spanned 18 to 49. Three CD4 naive, three CD4 memory, two CD8 naive and one CD8 memory plate were used per donor.

The table came from immunoSEQ multiplex PCR; TCRdb's copy has only in-frame clones and leaves some out. In the table there are 1,500,000 or so clones, roughly 95% of which are singletons. The V end lost 2 bases, the J end lost 3 bases, and 11 bases lay between the germline ends. This CDR3 is 14 amino acids long. CDR1 is WNHNN, CDR2 SYGVQD, per germline (reference sequence). Whole-study findings and limits: A reduction in generation probabilities was seen for non-shared clonotypes relative to those shared by all four donors.

As to this clone: What it binds is not known.

V usage is TRBV10-1 and J usage is TRBJ2-7, with D hard to call. The TCR originated in a man aged 25 to 45 in good health. What was sequenced was naive CD4+ T cells sorted from blood. The sample's subset: CD45RA+ positively selected. CDR3 loop: CASSETIRGYEQYF. The CDR3 DNA reads as TGCGCCAGCAGTGAGACTATAAGAGGCTACGAGCAGTACTTC.